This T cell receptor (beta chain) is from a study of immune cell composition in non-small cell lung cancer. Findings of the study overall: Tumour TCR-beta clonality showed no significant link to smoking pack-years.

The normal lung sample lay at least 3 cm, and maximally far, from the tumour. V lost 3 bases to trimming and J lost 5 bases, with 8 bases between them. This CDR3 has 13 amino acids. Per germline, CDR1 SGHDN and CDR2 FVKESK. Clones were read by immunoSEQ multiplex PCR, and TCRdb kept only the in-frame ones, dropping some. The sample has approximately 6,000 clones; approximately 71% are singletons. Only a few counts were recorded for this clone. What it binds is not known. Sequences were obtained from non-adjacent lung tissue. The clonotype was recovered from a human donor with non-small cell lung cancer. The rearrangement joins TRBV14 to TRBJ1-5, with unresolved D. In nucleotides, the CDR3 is TGTGCCAGCAGCCAGGACTTAGATCAGCCCCAGCATTTT. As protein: CASSQDLDQPQHF.